This T cell receptor beta chain was sequenced for a study of blood T cell repertoires in COVID-19. The overall study: PBMCs, B-cell-depleted T cells, or T cells were the source of the cDNA or gDNA that made up the material.

Original methodology: Reference gene primer amplification gave estimated nucleated cell counts. The method was immunoSEQ multiplex PCR; TCRdb's version includes in-frame clones alone and lacks a portion of them. That table is the source of V, J and clone size, and D and trimming were worked out from the DNA. Of around 700,000 clones in the sample, about 90% were seen once. This CDR3 contains 16 residues. Germline V gene data show CDR1 as PRHDT and CDR2 as FYEKMQ (reference sequence). Trimming stripped 4 bases from V and 6 bases from J, with 20 bases between. Sequencing used peripheral blood. The chain combines TRBV13 with TRBJ2-3, with a possible D match to TRBD2 (6 bases). This TCR came from a young woman with acute or convalescent COVID-19. The CDR3 sequence is CASSSRGGLLPDTQYF. The CDR3 DNA is TGTGCCAGCAGCTCTAGAGGAGGACTACTCCCCGATACGCAGTATTTT. The whole variable domain, filled in from reference TRBV13 and TRBJ2-3, reads AAGVIQSPRHLIKEKRETATLKCYPIPRHDTVYWYQQGPGQDPQFLISFYEKMQSDKGSIPDRFSAQQFSDYHSELNMSSLELGDSALYFCASSSRGGLLPDTQYFGPGTRLTVL.